These T cell receptor beta chains were read from a single sample in a study of blood T cells in healthy people across ages. A single record per CDR3 protein comes from TCRdb applying MiXCR to the 5' RACE reads. The sample records about a million distinct CDR3 sequences, approximately 50% being singletons. Material: blood. Receptors were obtained from a woman aged 55-70 years in good health. The CDR3 runs from the conserved cysteine through the conserved F or W. A D gene is named only where the DNA matches it firmly. Where a row states a size, it is once, few, many or the class of an expanded clone; other rows omit it.

j_call: TRBJ2-7; d_call: -; v_call: TRBV13; clone_size: -; cdr3_nt: TGTGCCAGCAGCCCTAGAGAAAAGTACGAGCAGTACTTC; cdr3_aa: CASSPREKYEQYF
j_call: TRBJ2-5; d_call: -; v_call: TRBV28; clone_size: -; cdr3_nt: TGTGCCAGCAGTTTATCGGGCAGTCGGACCCAGTACTTC; cdr3_aa: CASSLSGSRTQYF
j_call: TRBJ2-6; d_call: TRBD2; v_call: TRBV18; clone_size: -; cdr3_nt: TGTGCCAGCTCAAGCGGGGTGGTCGGCGTCCTGACTTTC; cdr3_aa: CASSSGVVGVLTF
j_call: TRBJ2-7; d_call: -; v_call: TRBV10-3; clone_size: -; cdr3_nt: TGTGCCATCAGTGAGGCAAAAGGACTCGTCGAGCAGTACTTC; cdr3_aa: CAISEAKGLVEQYF
j_call: TRBJ1-5; d_call: TRBD1; v_call: TRBV15; clone_size: -; cdr3_nt: TGTGCCACCAGCAGTGACGGGACAGGGGGTCAGCCCCAGCATTTT; cdr3_aa: CATSSDGTGGQPQHF
j_call: TRBJ2-3; d_call: TRBD2; v_call: TRBV7-2; clone_size: many; cdr3_nt: TGTGCCAGCAGCCTCCGGGGTGCTAGCGGCCGGACAGATACGCAGTATTTT; cdr3_aa: CASSLRGASGRTDTQYF
j_call: TRBJ2-1; d_call: -; v_call: TRBV12-3/TRBV12-4; clone_size: few; cdr3_nt: TGTGCCAGCAGCGAAATTAAACCCGGTAGCTCCTACAATGAGCAGTTCTTC; cdr3_aa: CASSEIKPGSSYNEQFF
j_call: TRBJ2-5; d_call: -; v_call: TRBV12-3/TRBV12-4; clone_size: many; cdr3_nt: TGTGCCAGCAGCGTTCAAGAGACCCAGTACTTC; cdr3_aa: CASSVQETQYF
j_call: TRBJ2-7; d_call: -; v_call: TRBV27; clone_size: -; cdr3_nt: TGTGCCAGCGGCGATGGACAGTCCATTTACGAGCAGTACTTC; cdr3_aa: CASGDGQSIYEQYF
j_call: TRBJ2-5; d_call: -; v_call: TRBV7-2; clone_size: once; cdr3_nt: TGTGCCAGCAGATCCCAGGGGTTTGGGGAGACCCAGTACTTC; cdr3_aa: CASRSQGFGETQYF
j_call: TRBJ1-2; d_call: -; v_call: TRBV6-2/TRBV6-3; clone_size: few; cdr3_nt: TGTGCCAGCACACCAGAAGCCACCAAGCTTAACTATGGCTACACCTTC; cdr3_aa: CASTPEATKLNYGYTF
j_call: TRBJ2-1; d_call: TRBD2; v_call: TRBV5-1; clone_size: once; cdr3_nt: TGCGCCAGCAGCTTTGGAGCGGGAGATAATGAGCAGTTCTTC; cdr3_aa: CASSFGAGDNEQFF
j_call: TRBJ2-4; d_call: -; v_call: TRBV20-1; clone_size: few; cdr3_nt: TGCAGTGCTGGACATGCTAGTCCCAAAAACATTCAGTACTTC; cdr3_aa: CSAGHASPKNIQYF
j_call: TRBJ2-5; d_call: -; v_call: TRBV20-1; clone_size: few; cdr3_nt: TGCAGTGCTAGAGATTGGACCAACCAAGAGACCCAGTACTTC; cdr3_aa: CSARDWTNQETQYF
j_call: TRBJ2-5; d_call: -; v_call: TRBV4-1; clone_size: -; cdr3_nt: TGCGCCAGCAGCCAATTTCTGGCGGAAGGGACCCAGTACTTC; cdr3_aa: CASSQFLAEGTQYF
j_call: TRBJ2-3; d_call: TRBD1; v_call: TRBV4-1; clone_size: once; cdr3_nt: TGCGCCAGCAGCGGGACAGGTCAGGATACGCAGTATTTT; cdr3_aa: CASSGTGQDTQYF
j_call: TRBJ1-4; d_call: -; v_call: TRBV4-3; clone_size: -; cdr3_nt: TGCGCCAGCAGCCCCCAGGGGAGGTTGAAAGAAAAACTGTTTTTT; cdr3_aa: CASSPQGRLKEKLFF
j_call: TRBJ2-7; d_call: -; v_call: TRBV20-1; clone_size: many; cdr3_nt: TGCAGTGTTCAGAGCGGCCTCGCCCCTCACGAGCAGTACTTC; cdr3_aa: CSVQSGLAPHEQYF
j_call: TRBJ2-3; d_call: TRBD1; v_call: TRBV12-3/TRBV12-4; clone_size: few; cdr3_nt: TGTGCCAGTAGTCTCGGGACAGGGGGCCGGACCGATACGCAGTATTTT; cdr3_aa: CASSLGTGGRTDTQYF
j_call: TRBJ2-4; d_call: -; v_call: TRBV6-2/TRBV6-3; clone_size: few; cdr3_nt: TGTGCCAGCAGTAGAGCTAGCAGCCGCAATAGAGAGCAGTACTTC; cdr3_aa: CASSRASSRNREQYF
j_call: TRBJ1-2; d_call: TRBD1; v_call: TRBV2; clone_size: few; cdr3_nt: TGTGCCAGCAGCAGACCGGGACAGAGCTATGGCTACACCTTC; cdr3_aa: CASSRPGQSYGYTF
j_call: TRBJ1-5; d_call: -; v_call: TRBV6-2/TRBV6-3; clone_size: -; cdr3_nt: TGTGCCAGCCGCTACGATAGCAATCAGCCCCAGCATTTT; cdr3_aa: CASRYDSNQPQHF
j_call: TRBJ2-3; d_call: -; v_call: TRBV7-6; clone_size: -; cdr3_nt: TGTGCCAGCAGCCGACTCTCTAGTGCAGATACGCAGTATTTT; cdr3_aa: CASSRLSSADTQYF
j_call: TRBJ2-7; d_call: TRBD2; v_call: TRBV4-1; clone_size: -; cdr3_nt: TGCGCCAGCAGCCGAGCGACTAGCGACACCTCCTACGAGCAGTACTTC; cdr3_aa: CASSRATSDTSYEQYF
j_call: TRBJ1-4; d_call: -; v_call: TRBV20-1; clone_size: -; cdr3_nt: TGCAGTGCTAGGTTGGGGGGAGTAACTAGTGAAAAACTGTTTTTT; cdr3_aa: CSARLGGVTSEKLFF
j_call: TRBJ2-7; d_call: TRBD2; v_call: TRBV20-1; clone_size: -; cdr3_nt: TGCAGTGCTAGAGACCCGACTAGCCTGGGCGAGCAGTACTTC; cdr3_aa: CSARDPTSLGEQYF
j_call: TRBJ2-1; d_call: -; v_call: TRBV6-5; clone_size: -; cdr3_nt: TGTGCCAGCAGTTACGGCCGATCCTACAATGAGCAGTTCTTC; cdr3_aa: CASSYGRSYNEQFF
j_call: TRBJ2-7; d_call: -; v_call: TRBV2; clone_size: few; cdr3_nt: TGTGCCAGCCTCGAGCAGTGGTACGAGCAGTACTTC; cdr3_aa: CASLEQWYEQYF
j_call: TRBJ1-2; d_call: -; v_call: TRBV5-6; clone_size: -; cdr3_nt: TGTGCCAGCAGCTATACAGCCTATGGCTACACCTTC; cdr3_aa: CASSYTAYGYTF
j_call: TRBJ2-1; d_call: TRBD2; v_call: TRBV7-9; clone_size: -; cdr3_nt: TGTGCCATTAAAACTAGCGAACCCTACAATGAGCAGTTCTTC; cdr3_aa: CAIKTSEPYNEQFF
j_call: TRBJ2-3; d_call: -; v_call: TRBV6-5; clone_size: -; cdr3_nt: TGTGCCAGCAGACGTGACCTCACAGATACGCAGTATTTT; cdr3_aa: CASRRDLTDTQYF
j_call: TRBJ2-5; d_call: -; v_call: TRBV12-3/TRBV12-4; clone_size: -; cdr3_nt: TGTGCCAGCAGCCCGACTAGTCCGGGGACCCAGTACTTC; cdr3_aa: CASSPTSPGTQYF
j_call: TRBJ2-5; d_call: -; v_call: TRBV29-1; clone_size: -; cdr3_nt: TGCAACTACACGGCGACAATAAGGGAGACCCAGTACTTC; cdr3_aa: CNYTATIRETQYF
j_call: TRBJ2-7; d_call: TRBD2; v_call: TRBV20-1; clone_size: many; cdr3_nt: TGCAGTGCTCCCTGGCCGACTAGCGGAACCTACGAGCAGTACTTC; cdr3_aa: CSAPWPTSGTYEQYF
j_call: TRBJ2-2; d_call: -; v_call: TRBV7-6; clone_size: -; cdr3_nt: TGTGCCAGCATCCCTAATCGGGGATCCGGGGAGCTGTTTTTT; cdr3_aa: CASIPNRGSGELFF
j_call: TRBJ2-3; d_call: -; v_call: TRBV11-1; clone_size: -; cdr3_nt: TGTGCCAGCAGCCAACGACACTACACAGATACGCAGTATTTT; cdr3_aa: CASSQRHYTDTQYF
j_call: TRBJ1-1; d_call: TRBD1; v_call: TRBV5-1; clone_size: -; cdr3_nt: TGCGCCAGCAGCTTGGAAGCCGGGACAGCGAACACTGAAGCTTTCTTT; cdr3_aa: CASSLEAGTANTEAFF
j_call: TRBJ2-5; d_call: TRBD2; v_call: TRBV5-4; clone_size: once; cdr3_nt: TGTGCCAGCAGCGCCGGACTAGGGGAGGCGACCCAGTACTTC; cdr3_aa: CASSAGLGEATQYF